The 21 T cell receptor beta chains given below trace back to one sample, sequenced in a study of CD8 T cells in Susac syndrome. Random hexamers were used to reverse transcribe an amount of roughly 0.45 to 1 ug RNA. In TCRdb, the immunoSEQ multiplex PCR reads were re-called with MiXCR into one record per CDR3 protein. The table has 70,000 or so distinct CDR3 sequences, 95% seen once. Sample: CD8+ T cells from PBMCs. These receptors came from a human donor in good health.

This chain connects TRBV13 to TRBJ1-1; tentatively, D is TRBD1 (5 bases). Germline-derived CDR1 and CDR2 are PRHDT and FYEKMQ (reference sequence). V was pared by 0 bases and J by 10 bases, with 12 bases between. This CDR3 comprises 13 residues. The DNA of the CDR3 is TGTGCCAGCAGCTTAGGTAGGGACTTAGGAGCTTTCTTT. It translates to CASSLGRDLGAFF.

The J gene is TRBJ2-7, the V gene TRBV20-1; D is possibly TRBD1 (6 bases). Trimming took off 6 bases at V and 5 bases at J, with 17 bases between the two ends. The germline V gene encodes CDR1 DFQATT and CDR2 SNEGSKA (reference sequence). The CDR3 is 13 amino acids. CDR3: CSALRTGSDEQYF. The CDR3 coding sequence is TGCAGTGCCCTGAGAACAGGGTCGGACGAGCAGTACTTC.

V usage is TRBV3-1 and J usage is TRBJ1-2, with a weak D call TRBD1 (5 bases). Trimming stripped 0 bases from V and 3 bases from J, with 14 bases between. The germline V gene has CDR1 LGHDT and CDR2 YNNKEL (reference sequence). The CDR3 contains 16 residues. This CDR3 is CASSQDVDWDYYGYTF. CDR3 DNA: TGTGCCAGCAGCCAAGATGTCGATTGGGACTACTATGGCTACACCTTC.

The genes are TRBV20-1 and TRBJ2-5, with 13 bases matching TRBD2. The germline CDR1 and CDR2 sequences are DFQATT and SNEGSKA (reference sequence). With 6 bases clipped from V and 5 bases from J, the junction kept 9 bases outside the gene matches. The CDR3 extends over 15 amino acids. DNA for the CDR3: TGCAGTGCCCCAACTAGCGGGGGGGCCCGGGAGACCCAGTACTTC. Translation gives CSAPTSGGARETQYF.

J is TRBJ2-5 and V is TRBV7-9; D is unresolved. The germline gives CDR1 SEHNR, CDR2 FQNEAQ (reference sequence). The V end lost 6 bases, the J end lost 0 bases, and 11 bases lay between the germline ends. The length of the CDR3 is 14 residues. CDR3 DNA: TGTGCCAGCAGTCCTCACGGAGACCAAGAGACCCAGTACTTC. Protein: CASSPHGDQETQYF.

This clonotype was counted once. The CDR3 DNA sequence: TGTGCCAGCAGCCACATCTCTGGGGCCAACGTCCTGACTTTC. Protein: CASSHISGANVLTF. The chain employs TRBV4-2 and TRBJ2-6; D unresolved. The CDR3 spans 14 residues. V was clipped by 3 bases and J by 0 bases, with 3 bases between them. Germline V gene lookup returns CDR1 LGHNA and CDR2 YNFKEQ.

The chain joins TRBV19 to TRBJ1-1, with D unresolved. V was shortened by 7 bases and J by 2 bases, with 8 bases between the two germline ends. This CDR3 spans 12 amino acids. Germline V CDR1 and CDR2: LNHDA, SQIVND (reference sequence). For the CDR3, the DNA is TGTGCCAGTAAGTTCCCAAACACTGAAGCTTTCTTT. This gives the protein CASKFPNTEAFF.

V is TRBV23-1 and J is TRBJ2-7; no clear D. TRBV23-1 is an ORF, and what it does is uncertain. The ends were cut back, 11 bases at V and 3 bases at J, with 2 bases in the middle. The CDR3 runs to 8 residues. CDR3 sequence: CAGYEQYV. DNA for the CDR3: TGCGCCGGCTACGAGCAGTACGTC.

V is TRBV2 and J is TRBJ2-7, with D hard to call. The germline V gene has CDR1 SNHLY and CDR2 FYNNEI. The V end lost 6 bases, the J end lost 1 base, and 13 bases lay between the germline ends. The CDR3 is made up of 14 amino acids. Here the CDR3 DNA reads TGTGCCAGCAGGGTAGGGTTTCCATCCTACGAGCAGTACTTC. Encoded protein: CASRVGFPSYEQYF.

The V and J genes are TRBV7-9 and TRBJ2-5; D perhaps matches TRBD2 (5 bases). The CDR3 loop spans 14 amino acids. Looked up from germline, CDR1 is SEHNR and CDR2 is FQNEAQ (reference sequence). V was clipped by 6 bases and J by 0 bases, with 11 bases between them. CDR3 amino acids: CASSPRGDQETQYF. The CDR3, as DNA: TGTGCCAGCAGTCCCCGGGGAGACCAAGAGACCCAGTACTTC.

V and J are TRBV5-1 and TRBJ2-7, with a weak D call TRBD1 (6 bases). The CDR3 has 12 amino acids. The V and J ends lost 5 bases and 2 bases respectively, with 8 bases between them. Germline V gene lookup returns CDR1 SGHRS and CDR2 YFSETQ. CDR3 DNA sequence: TGCGCCAGCAGGGGGGCCCCCTACGAGCAGTACTTC. It codes for CASRGAPYEQYF.

The chain joins TRBV7-3 to TRBJ2-3; 8 nucleotides align to TRBD2. Germline values: CDR1 SGHTA, CDR2 FQGTGA. J was trimmed by 3 bases and V by 3 bases; bases with no gene match: 8. The CDR3 covers 16 residues. The DNA for the CDR3 is TGTGCCAGCAGCTTTACCGCGGGGGGAATGACAGATACGCAGTATTTT. This encodes CASSFTAGGMTDTQYF. The full variable domain, with the rest looked up from reference TRBV7-3 and TRBJ2-3, is GAGVSQTPSNKVTEKGKYVELRCDPISGHTALYWYRQSLGQGPEFLIYFQGTGAADDSGLPNDRFFAVRPEGSVSTLKIQRTERGDSAVYLCASSFTAGGMTDTQYFGPGTRLTVL.

V and J are TRBV7-6 and TRBJ1-1; possibly TRBD1 for D (6 bases). Germline assignment: CDR1 SGHVS and CDR2 FNYEAQ. Trimming pared 4 bases from V and 7 bases from J, leaving 19 bases between. This CDR3 spans 15 amino acids. The CDR3 region is CASSSLAGGGGEAFF. The DNA for the CDR3 is TGTGCCAGCAGCTCCCTGGCCGGGGGCGGAGGTGAAGCTTTCTTT. Variable domain in full (rest from reference TRBV7-6 and TRBJ1-1): GAGVSQSPRYKVTKRGQDVALRCDPISGHVSLYWYRQALGQGPEFLTYFNYEAQQDKSGLPNDRFSAERPEGSISTLTIQRTEQRDSAMYRCASSSLAGGGGEAFFGQGTRLTVV.

This chain links TRBV24-1 with TRBJ1-1; 7 positions match TRBD1. CDR3 size: 13 residues. With V trimmed by 4 bases and J by 7 bases, 5 bases remained unmatched. Per the germline V gene, CDR1 is KGHDR and CDR2 is SFDVKD. CDR3 sequence: CATSETGSDEAFF. Here the CDR3 DNA reads TGTGCCACCAGTGAGACAGGGAGTGATGAAGCTTTCTTT.

This clonotype was observed a single time. This chain connects TRBV7-9 to TRBJ2-2; D uncertain. Germline CDR1 is SEHNR and CDR2 is FQNEAQ (reference sequence). CDR3 length: 16 residues. Between the trimmed V and J ends, which lost 2 bases and 0 bases, there was a span of 10 bases. The CDR3 spells CASSLFGRSNTGELFF. The CDR3 nucleotides are TGTGCCAGCAGCTTATTCGGCAGATCGAACACCGGGGAGCTGTTTTTT.

This chain connects TRBV19 to TRBJ2-5, with D unresolved. Germline V gene lookup returns CDR1 LNHDA and CDR2 SQIVND (reference sequence). The CDR3 covers 14 residues. With 8 bases removed from V and 5 bases from J, the gap between germline ends came to 18 bases. The chain's CDR3 is CASAQTRNLETQYF. The CDR3 DNA reads as TGTGCCAGTGCCCAGACCCGGAACCTCGAGACCCAGTACTTC.

This CDR3 reads CASPLGSGQGGELFF. The DNA for the CDR3 is TGTGCCAGCCCGCTGGGATCAGGGCAGGGCGGGGAGCTGTTTTTT. The chain employs TRBV6-4 and TRBJ2-2, with D possibly matching TRBD1 (5 bases). V dropped 8 bases and J dropped 7 bases, with 20 bases sitting between them. Germline lookup yields CDR1 MRHNA and CDR2 SNTAGT. The CDR3 extends over 15 amino acids.

This sequence joins TRBV5-1 and TRBJ2-1, with 15 bases aligning to TRBD2. Germline CDR1 is SGHRS and CDR2 is YFSETQ. Losses at the gene ends were 3 bases for V and 5 bases for J; bases not matched to a gene: 6. CDR3 length equals 17 residues. In DNA, the CDR3 is TGCGCCAGCAGCTCGGGACTAGCGGGGGGCAGAGACAATGAGCAGTTCTTC. It is translated as CASSSGLAGGRDNEQFF.

This chain connects TRBV4-3 to TRBJ2-1; D might be TRBD1 or TRBD2, each matching 6 bases. V shed 0 bases and J shed 2 bases, with 14 bases lying between them. Germline loops: CDR1 LGHNA, CDR2 YSLEER. This CDR3 comprises 17 residues. The CDR3 sequence is CASSQDRQGRTYNEQFF. The CDR3 coding sequence is TGCGCCAGCAGCCAAGATCGGCAGGGGAGGACCTACAATGAGCAGTTCTTC.

V is TRBV7-9 and J is TRBJ2-2; 7 bases are a match to TRBD1. Germline trimming cut 5 bases from V and 5 bases from J; bases unmatched to any gene: 14. The germline CDR1 and CDR2 sequences are SEHNR and FQNEAQ (reference sequence). CDR3 length: 17 amino acids. The CDR3 here is CASSPQTPDRATGELFF. The CDR3 region has the DNA TGTGCCAGCAGCCCCCAGACACCCGACAGGGCGACCGGGGAGCTGTTTTTT.

V gene TRBV27 combines with J gene TRBJ2-2; 10 bases map to TRBD2. The trim removed 5 bases at V and 2 bases at J, leaving 2 bases unmatched. Germline values: CDR1 MNHEY, CDR2 SMNVEV (reference sequence). The CDR3 covers 15 residues. In nucleotides, the CDR3 is TGTGCCAGCAGTGCTAGCGGGGGTAACACCGGGGAGCTGTTTTTT. Amino acids: CASSASGGNTGELFF.